The rows below give T cell receptor beta chains drawn from one sample of a study of Graves' ophthalmopathy and Graves' hyperthyroidism. TCRdb redid the calling of the multiplex PCR reads with MiXCR, one entry per CDR3 protein. Of about 160,000 distinct CDR3 sequences in the sample, around two fifths were seen once. The specimen was peripheral blood. The source of these receptors is a woman between 40 and 50 years old with Graves' ophthalmopathy. The CDR3 runs from the conserved cysteine through the conserved F or W. The D gene is left open where the match is weak.

CASSLGTGEQPQHF,TRBV12-3/TRBV12-4,TRBD1,TRBJ1-5
CATSQLLANSPLHF,TRBV15,.,TRBJ1-6
CASRTGFSYEQYF,TRBV6-1,.,.
CASSLAYAGDSYEQYF,TRBV7-2,.,TRBJ2-7
CASSPIFRDEQYF,TRBV5-1,.,TRBJ2-7
CASSQGEANYGYTF,TRBV4-1,.,TRBJ1-2
CASSWGQGAKETQYF,TRBV12-3/TRBV12-4,TRBD1,TRBJ2-5
CASRKGGQPQHF,TRBV6-2/TRBV6-3,.,TRBJ1-5
CASSLVGTGLYEQYF,TRBV7-9,TRBD1,TRBJ2-7
CASSGTSNNEQFF,TRBV6-4,TRBD2,TRBJ2-1
CASSLGQGASYEQYF,TRBV5-1,TRBD1,TRBJ2-7
CASSSGADPLVTEQYF,TRBV11-2,.,TRBJ2-7
CASSTRTDNEQFF,TRBV7-8,.,TRBJ2-1
CASGRDRSYYEQYF,TRBV12-3/TRBV12-4,TRBD1,TRBJ2-7
CASSNRDRDFEQYF,TRBV28,TRBD1,TRBJ2-7
CASGFSYGYTF,TRBV30,.,TRBJ1-2
CATSDLPNQPQHF,TRBV24-1,.,TRBJ1-5
CASSGDRERGYTF,TRBV12-3/TRBV12-4,TRBD1,TRBJ1-2
CASSFSAGLAGSIYEQYF,TRBV6-2/TRBV6-3,TRBD2,TRBJ2-7
CSARLTTGPDYYGYTF,TRBV20-1,TRBD1,TRBJ1-2
CASSRGVMNTEAFF,TRBV28,.,TRBJ1-1
CASSLTGNTGELFF,TRBV7-8,.,TRBJ2-2
CASRWQGSGNTEAFF,TRBV2,.,TRBJ1-1
CSTGTTLRAGETQYF,TRBV20-1,TRBD2,TRBJ2-5
CASTTRALVRGEQYF,TRBV2,.,TRBJ2-7
CASSPNSGFRGFYGYTF,TRBV3-1,.,TRBJ1-2
CASSSDADTEAFF,TRBV19,.,TRBJ1-1
CASSYDSSRGEAFF,TRBV12-3/TRBV12-4,.,TRBJ1-1
CASSTWAGGQETQYF,TRBV25-1,TRBD1,TRBJ2-5
CASSLQGAGETQYF,TRBV12-3/TRBV12-4,TRBD1,TRBJ2-5
CASSQDWKGRDIQYF,TRBV3-1,.,TRBJ2-4
CASSAGTVSGNTIYF,TRBV6-1,TRBD1,TRBJ1-3
CASGPEPSTGELFF,TRBV12-5,.,TRBJ2-2
CASSRTETYEQYF,TRBV6-2/TRBV6-3,.,TRBJ2-7
CASSKTGESNQPQHF,TRBV6-1,TRBD1,TRBJ1-5
CASSFDHNSPLHF,TRBV6-2/TRBV6-3,.,TRBJ1-6
CASSFARDNEQYF,TRBV7-2,.,TRBJ2-7
CASSRTGGARQPQHF,TRBV19,TRBD1,TRBJ1-5
CASSWGRRINYGYTF,TRBV12-3/TRBV12-4,.,TRBJ1-2
CASSPDTGGTETQYF,TRBV28,TRBD1,TRBJ2-5
CASSPTLLGTEAFF,TRBV7-8,.,TRBJ1-1
CASRPNRGDSNQPQHF,TRBV28,TRBD1,TRBJ1-5
CASSRQGPEQYF,TRBV11-2,TRBD1,TRBJ2-7
CASSRGTLNTGELFF,TRBV6-1,.,TRBJ2-2
CASSLRGGGNTIYF,TRBV5-1,.,TRBJ1-3
CASQTRGGRGEQYF,TRBV28,TRBD2,TRBJ2-7
CASSRLGQSTYEQYF,TRBV6-2/TRBV6-3,.,TRBJ2-7
CASNLEGVASQPQHF,TRBV28,.,TRBJ1-5
CAWSEIMNTEAFF,TRBV30,.,TRBJ1-1
CASSVGTGDQPQHF,TRBV19,TRBD1,TRBJ1-5
CASSSRPGTRSGANVLTF,TRBV19,.,TRBJ2-6
CASSFVGQNTEAFF,TRBV27,.,TRBJ1-1
CASRRGQGRVETQYF,TRBV12-3/TRBV12-4,TRBD1,TRBJ2-5
CAATGGEGFPYEQYF,TRBV28,TRBD1,TRBJ2-7
CASSRQGTYEQYF,TRBV6-6,TRBD1,TRBJ2-7
CASFLAGDLGGEQYF,TRBV28,TRBD2,TRBJ2-7
CASSLADRELETQYF,TRBV11-2,TRBD1,TRBJ2-5